What follows are 23 T cell receptor beta chains derived from one specimen sequenced in a study of long-term antiretroviral therapy in people with HIV. Survey level was the resolution at which the v3.0 immunoSEQ assay ran. The assay was immunoSEQ multiplex PCR, and TCRdb's table has in-frame clones only and misses some. Found here are 20,000 to 30,000 clones, around 80% of them singletons; the top ten hold 9% to 10%. The sample consisted of unsorted PBMCs, taken 1.2 years after starting antiretroviral therapy. The receptors were sampled from a woman in her forties with HIV.

The V and J genes are TRBV10-3 and TRBJ2-3; 8 bases align to TRBD2. After removal of 1 base from V and 0 bases from J, the junction contained 3 bases not matched to a gene. Germline V CDR1 and CDR2: ENHRY, SYGVKD. This CDR3 has 16 residues. CDR3 sequence reads: CAISELAGSSTDTQYF. The CDR3 DNA follows: TGTGCCATCAGTGAGTTAGCGGGGAGTAGCACAGATACGCAGTATTTT.

The gene calls are TRBV7-9 and TRBJ1-3; TRBD1 might be the D (6 bases). The CDR3 has 18 residues. Germline CDR1 reads SEHNR; CDR2 reads FQNEAQ (reference sequence). Trimming removed 2 bases at V and 4 bases at J, with 21 bases between. In nucleotides, the CDR3 is TGTGCCAGCAGCTTACCGCCCCTGACAGGCGACTACGGAAACACCATATATTTT. It yields the protein CASSLPPLTGDYGNTIYF.

The gene calls are TRBV2 and TRBJ2-1; D is unclear. V was pared by 6 bases and J by 0 bases, with 12 bases between. The CDR3 totals 15 residues. The germline V gene has CDR1 SNHLY and CDR2 FYNNEI. The DNA of the CDR3 is TGTGCCAGCAGAGGCACTACGATCTCCTACAATGAGCAGTTCTTC. This gives the protein CASRGTTISYNEQFF.

The rearrangement joins TRBV30 to TRBJ2-1, with 10 bases that match TRBD1. V trimming: 4 bases; J trimming: 6 bases; junction bases outside the gene matches: 6. This CDR3 is 14 amino acids long. Germline CDR1 reads GTSNPN; CDR2 reads SVGIG (reference sequence). The CDR3 coding sequence is TGTGCCTGGATGGGCGACAGGGGGCTCAATGAGCAGTTCTTC. Its translation is CAWMGDRGLNEQFF.

The V and J genes are TRBV5-1 and TRBJ2-7, with 9 bases lining up with TRBD1. Germline CDR1 and CDR2: SGHRS and YFSETQ. Trimming removed 0 bases from V and 3 bases from J; junction bases left unmatched: 1. The CDR3 runs to 14 residues. The DNA of the CDR3 is TGCGCCAGCAGCTTGGGACAGGGGGTCTACGAGCAGTACTTC. It codes for CASSLGQGVYEQYF.

CDR3 DNA sequence: TGCGCCAGCAGCCAAGATCTAGGCACAGGAGCTAAAGCTTTCTTT. Residues: CASSQDLGTGAKAFF. V is TRBV4-3 and J is TRBJ1-1; D may be TRBD1 (5 bases). Trimming cost V 0 bases and J 9 bases, with 17 bases left between them. Per germline, CDR1 LGHNA and CDR2 YSLEER. The CDR3 is made up of 15 amino acids.

This chain uses TRBV5-5 with TRBJ1-5; D is ambiguous. V gave up 0 bases and J gave up 4 bases, with 8 bases separating them. CDR1 and CDR2 from the germline V gene are SGHKS and YYEKEE (reference sequence). The CDR3 sequence is 14 residues long. In DNA, the CDR3 is TGTGCCAGCAGCTTGGCCACATCAAATCAGCCCCAGCATTTT. This encodes CASSLATSNQPQHF.

V usage is TRBV2 and J usage is TRBJ2-6, with D unresolved. The ends were cut back, 4 bases at V and 4 bases at J, with 11 bases in the middle. Per the germline V gene, CDR1 is SNHLY and CDR2 is FYNNEI. This CDR3 is 15 amino acids long. The CDR3 bases are TGTGCCAGCAGTGTAGGTGTGGCCGGGGCCAACGTCCTGACTTTC. It translates to CASSVGVAGANVLTF.

V is TRBV7-9 and J is TRBJ2-7; D uncertain. V gave up 1 base and J gave up 6 bases, with 10 bases separating them. The length of the CDR3 is 13 residues. CDR1 is SEHNR, CDR2 FQNEAQ, per germline (reference sequence). The CDR3 spells CASSLEVLGEQYF. The CDR3 nucleotides read TGTGCCAGCAGCTTAGAAGTGTTAGGCGAGCAGTACTTC.

The CDR3 sequence is CASSLDPGTGARVYHTGELFF. The CDR3 DNA reads TGCGCCAGCAGCTTGGACCCAGGGACAGGCGCTCGGGTATATCACACCGGGGAGCTGTTTTTT. This chain joins TRBV5-1 and TRBJ2-2; 8 nucleotides match TRBD1. Looked up from germline, CDR1 is SGHRS and CDR2 is YFSETQ. CDR3 length: 21 amino acids. The junction had 19 bases not matched to a gene; V was cut back by 0 bases and J by 3 bases.

The J gene is TRBJ1-2, the V gene TRBV5-1; D gene unclear. V was cut by 2 bases and J by 0 bases, with 8 bases left in between. Germline CDR1 and CDR2: SGHRS and YFSETQ. The CDR3 extends over 14 amino acids. For the CDR3, the DNA is TGCGCCAGCAGCTTCGAGACACCTAACTATGGCTACACCTTC. This codes for CASSFETPNYGYTF.

This clone occurred once. This chain uses TRBV6-6 with TRBJ1-3, with unresolved D. Trimming removed 4 bases at V and 4 bases at J, with 17 bases between. This CDR3 is 16 amino acids long. The germline V gene encodes CDR1 MNHNY and CDR2 SVGAGI (reference sequence). The CDR3 loop reads CASSSLRGPTGNTIYF. CDR3 bases: TGTGCCAGCAGTTCCCTTCGTGGACCGACGGGAAACACCATATATTTT.

The genes are TRBV7-9 and TRBJ2-7, with unresolved D. The CDR3 runs 13 residues. V was cut by 5 bases and J by 5 bases, with 13 bases left in between. From germline, CDR1 is SEHNR and CDR2 FQNEAQ (reference sequence). CDR3 nucleotides: TGTGCCAGCAGCCCACGACATCGCCACGAGCAGTACTTC. The encoded protein is CASSPRHRHEQYF.

The rearrangement joins TRBV27 to TRBJ2-2, with D tentatively TRBD1 (5 bases). The V end was cut by 8 bases, the J end by 10 bases, with 17 bases between. The CDR3 covers 13 residues. Looked up from germline, CDR1 is MNHEY and CDR2 is SMNVEV (reference sequence). CDR3 sequence reads: CASGATGLMELFF. DNA of the CDR3: TGTGCCAGCGGGGCCACAGGTCTAATGGAGCTGTTTTTT.

This clone appeared once. The chain couples TRBV6-5 to TRBJ1-2, with a possible D match to TRBD1 (5 bases). CDR1 is MNHEY, CDR2 SVGAGI, per germline. The CDR3 loop spans 16 amino acids. Trimming removed 0 bases at V and 5 bases at J, with 16 bases between. For the CDR3, the DNA is TGTGCCAGCAGTTACTCCGCGGGGGAAAGGTGGTATGGCTACACCTTC. Amino acid sequence: CASSYSAGERWYGYTF.

This chain links TRBV10-3 with TRBJ1-2; D gene uncertain. Germline CDR1 ENHRY, CDR2 SYGVKD. The CDR3 has 14 amino acids. Trimming pared 0 bases from V and 6 bases from J, leaving 11 bases between. The CDR3 nucleotides read TGTGCCATCAGTGAGTCGGAGGGATTGGATGGCTACACCTTC. Translated: CAISESEGLDGYTF.

A single count supports this clone. Germline and junction disagree at one end, which may indicate a read error. The rearrangement joins TRBV7-9 to TRBJ1-4; D gene unclear. This CDR3 has 15 amino acids. CDR1 is SEHNR and CDR2 is FQNEAQ in the germline V gene (reference sequence). The CDR3 spells CTSSSRAQTNEKLFF. The CDR3 DNA reads as TGTACCAGCAGCTCGAGGGCACAGACAAATGAAAAACTGTTTTTT.

This sequence joins TRBV19 and TRBJ1-4; D is unclear. Trimming took 1 base from V and 8 from J, leaving 11 bases between them. This CDR3 is 14 amino acids long. The germline gives CDR1 LNHDA, CDR2 SQIVND (reference sequence). The CDR3 loop reads CASSIGGLAEKLFF. The DNA for the CDR3 is TGTGCCAGTAGTATAGGTGGGTTGGCGGAAAAACTGTTTTTT.

The V call is TRBV10-3, the J call TRBJ2-2; D tentatively reads TRBD1 or TRBD2 (5 bases each). The CDR3 has 13 residues. From germline, CDR1 is ENHRY and CDR2 SYGVKD. The V gene lost 6 bases and the J gene lost 6 bases, with 11 bases spanning the gap. CDR3 DNA: TGTGCCATCAGGCAGGGAGACTCCGGGGAGCTGTTTTTT. Amino acid sequence: CAIRQGDSGELFF.

This clone was seen a few times. The V call is TRBV10-3, the J call TRBJ1-6; tentative D call: TRBD1 (6 bases). Germline loops: CDR1 ENHRY, CDR2 SYGVKD. The CDR3 has 14 amino acids. Trimming pared 6 bases from V and 8 bases from J, leaving 14 bases between. CDR3 DNA sequence: TGTGCCATCAGCCAGGGGATGGGGGATTCACCCCTCCACTTT. It specifies CAISQGMGDSPLHF.

The rearrangement links TRBV30 to TRBJ2-3, with 7 bases that match TRBD1. The V gene end was trimmed by 4 bases and the J gene end by 5 bases; junction bases not matched to a gene: 6. Germline V gene lookup returns CDR1 GTSNPN and CDR2 SVGIG (reference sequence). The CDR3 runs 13 residues. The CDR3 loop is CAWTAGGVDTQYF. The CDR3 bases are TGTGCCTGGACGGCAGGGGGAGTAGATACGCAGTATTTT.

V and J are TRBV30 and TRBJ2-7, with a possible D match to TRBD1 (5 bases). Deletions cut 2 bases from V and 2 bases from J, with 13 bases between. Germline V CDR1 and CDR2: GTSNPN, SVGIG (reference sequence). The CDR3 is 14 amino acids. CDR3 sequence: CAWSQGAITYEQYF. In DNA, the CDR3 is TGTGCCTGGAGTCAAGGGGCCATTACCTACGAGCAGTACTTC.

The chain combines TRBV19 with TRBJ2-1; 10 bases match TRBD1. Germline CDR1 reads LNHDA; CDR2 reads SQIVND (reference sequence). This CDR3 has 15 amino acids. Losses at the gene ends were 3 bases for V and 6 bases for J; bases not matched to a gene: 5. This chain's CDR3 is CASSIWTGGGNEQFF. Here the CDR3 DNA reads TGTGCCAGTAGTATTTGGACAGGGGGTGGCAATGAGCAGTTCTTC.